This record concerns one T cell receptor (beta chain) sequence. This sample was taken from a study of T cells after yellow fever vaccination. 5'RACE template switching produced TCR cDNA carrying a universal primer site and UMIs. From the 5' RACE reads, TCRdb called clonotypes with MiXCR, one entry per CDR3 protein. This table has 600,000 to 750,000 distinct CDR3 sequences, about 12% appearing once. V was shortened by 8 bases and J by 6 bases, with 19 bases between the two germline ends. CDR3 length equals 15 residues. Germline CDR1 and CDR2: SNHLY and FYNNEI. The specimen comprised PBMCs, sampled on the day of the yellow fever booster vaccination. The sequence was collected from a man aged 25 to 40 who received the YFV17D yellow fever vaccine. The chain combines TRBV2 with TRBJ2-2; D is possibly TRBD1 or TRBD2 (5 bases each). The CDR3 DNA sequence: TGTGCCAGCCGAGCCTCTGGGACGTCCGCCGGGGAGCTGTTTTTT. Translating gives CASRASGTSAGELFF.